Presented here are 19 T cell receptor beta chains from one specimen sequenced in a study of cytomegalovirus exposure and HLA in healthy donors. A multiplex PCR was run with 60 Vbeta primers and 13 Jbeta primers. Sequenced by immunoSEQ multiplex PCR; TCRdb stores in-frame clones only, minus some. The repertoire has 150,000 to 200,000 clones, 60% to 80% of them found once; the top ten carry about 10%. Sequencing was performed on PBMCs. These receptors originate from a man aged 18 to 30 in good health and CMV-seropositive.

The V gene is TRBV7-3, the J gene TRBJ2-3; 11 bases agree with TRBD2. The CDR3 is made up of 16 amino acids. Germline CDR1 is SGHTA and CDR2 is FQGTGA. J lost 2 bases, V lost 5 bases, and 6 bases had no gene match. In DNA, the CDR3 is TGTGCCAGCAGCGATACTAGCGGGAGTAACACAGATACGCAGTATTTT. Protein product: CASSDTSGSNTDTQYF.

This clone was counted between two and nine times. V and J are TRBV29-1 and TRBJ2-6; tentative D call: TRBD2 (5 bases). Germline V gives CDR1 SQVTM, CDR2 ANQGSEA. The CDR3 sequence is 14 residues long. V lost 3 bases to trimming and J lost 2 bases, with 8 bases between them. This CDR3 is CSVDPGTGANVLTF. Here the CDR3 DNA reads TGCAGCGTTGATCCGGGGACTGGGGCCAACGTCCTGACTTTC. Supplemented by reference TRBV29-1 and TRBJ2-6, the full variable domain reads SAVISQKPSRDICQRGTSLTIQCQVDSQVTMMFWYRQQPGQSLTLIATANQGSEATYESGFVIDKFPISRPNLTFSTLTVSNMSPEDSSIYLCSVDPGTGANVLTFGAGSRLTVL.

The chain recombines TRBV7-3 with TRBJ2-1; TRBD1 matches 7 bases. This CDR3 has 14 amino acids. Germline V gives CDR1 SGHTA, CDR2 FQGTGA. V lost 3 bases and J lost 4; bases outside the gene matches: 3. Here the CDR3 reads CASSLRGRYNEQFF. CDR3 nucleotide sequence: TGTGCCAGCAGCTTGAGGGGGCGGTACAATGAGCAGTTCTTC.

J is TRBJ1-1 and V is TRBV19, with 10 bases that match TRBD1. Germline V gives CDR1 LNHDA, CDR2 SQIVND (reference sequence). V shed 6 bases and J 1 base; nucleotides not matched to a gene: 5. CDR3 length: 15 residues. CDR3 loop: CASRPTGGGNTEAFF. CDR3 sequence (DNA): TGTGCCAGTAGGCCGACAGGGGGCGGGAACACTGAAGCTTTCTTT. Looking up the rest from reference TRBV19 and TRBJ1-1 gives the full variable domain: DGGITQSPKYLFRKEGQNVTLSCEQNLNHDAMYWYRQDPGQGLRLIYYSQIVNDFQKGDIAEGYSVSREKKESFPLTVTSAQKNPTAFYLCASRPTGGGNTEAFFGQGTRLTVV.

The chain uses TRBV28 and TRBJ1-5, with 10 bases aligning to TRBD1. Losses at the gene ends were 6 bases for V and 7 bases for J; bases not matched to a gene: 9. The length of the CDR3 is 15 residues. Per germline, CDR1 MDHEN and CDR2 SYDVKM. CDR3 sequence: CASSPGQGRRQPQHF. DNA of the CDR3: TGTGCCAGCAGCCCGGGACAGGGGAGGAGACAGCCCCAGCATTTT.

The chain couples TRBV25-1 to TRBJ2-5; no reliable D call. V lost 3 bases and J 2 bases, leaving 13 bases between the germline ends. The V gene's germline CDR1 is MGHDK and CDR2 SYGVNS. CDR3 size: 15 residues. The CDR3 is CASSDRKTAQETQYF. The CDR3, as DNA: TGTGCCAGCAGTGATCGAAAAACAGCTCAAGAGACCCAGTACTTC.

This rearrangement joins TRBV6-1 to TRBJ2-5; D is perhaps TRBD2 (6 bases). CDR3 length: 16 amino acids. The germline CDR1 and CDR2 sequences are MNHNS and SASEGT. Trimming removed 0 bases at V and 3 bases at J, with 14 bases between. The CDR3 spells CASSEAARRGEETQYF. The CDR3 DNA is TGTGCCAGCAGTGAAGCCGCGAGGAGGGGCGAAGAGACCCAGTACTTC.

The chain joins TRBV10-1 to TRBJ2-7; 9 bases fit TRBD2. Trimming cost V 7 bases and J 3 bases; bases outside gene matches: 7. The CDR3 runs 14 residues. Germline V gene sequence: CDR1 WNHNN, CDR2 SYGVQD (reference sequence). CDR3 protein: CASNRGSGSYEQYF. In DNA form, the CDR3 reads TGCGCCAGCAACCGGGGTAGCGGGAGCTACGAGCAGTACTTC.

This sequence joins TRBV7-3 and TRBJ2-7; 7 nucleotides align to TRBD2. This CDR3 is built from 15 residues. J gave up 2 bases and V 5 bases, and 9 bases lay outside the gene matches. Germline lookup yields CDR1 SGHTA and CDR2 FQGTGA. The CDR3 protein is CASSPGGSVPYEQYF. For the CDR3, the DNA is TGTGCCAGCAGCCCGGGGGGTAGCGTACCCTACGAGCAGTACTTC.

The J gene is TRBJ2-1, the V gene TRBV7-2; the match to TRBD2 covers 11 bases. The V and J ends lost 5 bases and 5 bases, in that order; junction bases with no gene match: 8. Germline-derived CDR1 and CDR2 are SGHTA and FQGNSA. This CDR3 spans 16 amino acids. The CDR3 is CASSPNTSGGHNEQFF. In nucleotides, the CDR3 is TGTGCCAGCAGCCCAAACACTAGCGGGGGCCACAATGAGCAGTTCTTC.

This chain joins TRBV5-6 and TRBJ2-3; 11 bases match TRBD2. Germline V gene sequence: CDR1 SGHDT, CDR2 YYEEEE. With V trimmed by 4 bases and J by 10 bases, 5 bases remained unmatched. The CDR3 has 13 amino acids. The chain's CDR3 is CASSDRLAGSQYF. Written as DNA, the CDR3 is TGTGCCAGCAGCGATAGACTAGCGGGGTCGCAGTATTTT.

The V call is TRBV6-5, the J call TRBJ2-5, with 9 bases lining up with TRBD1. CDR1 and CDR2 from the germline V gene are MNHEY and SVGAGI. Trimming cost V 7 bases and J 5 bases; bases outside gene matches: 5. The CDR3 totals 13 residues. The CDR3: CASTHGTGETQYF. In DNA, the CDR3 is TGTGCCAGCACCCATGGGACAGGGGAGACCCAGTACTTC.

This clone has just one count. This chain joins TRBV5-1 and TRBJ1-1, with D tentatively TRBD1 (5 bases). The CDR3 sequence is 16 residues long. V gave up 0 bases and J gave up 0 bases, with 12 bases separating them. Per the germline V gene, CDR1 is SGHRS and CDR2 is YFSETQ. The CDR3 DNA reads as TGCGCCAGCAGCTTGGCGGGGGAAGGCATGAACACTGAAGCTTTCTTT. Protein sequence: CASSLAGEGMNTEAFF.

The chain is built from TRBV6-6 and TRBJ2-5; TRBD1 might be the D (7 bases). V was pared by 6 bases and J by 4 bases, with 21 bases between. The CDR3 has 16 amino acids. Germline V gives CDR1 MNHNY, CDR2 SVGAGI (reference sequence). CDR3 protein: CASSGLNRGLRETQYF. CDR3 DNA sequence: TGTGCCAGCAGCGGACTAAACAGGGGCCTCCGAGAGACCCAGTACTTC.

The J gene is TRBJ2-5, the V gene TRBV27; D perhaps matches TRBD2 (6 bases). CDR1 and CDR2 (germline): MNHEY, SMNVEV (reference sequence). Trimming removed 2 bases from V and 1 base from J, with 14 bases in between. The CDR3 extends over 16 amino acids. The CDR3 DNA sequence: TGTGCCAGCAGTTTAGTCGGGAGTGCGGCCCAAGAGACCCAGTACTTC. It encodes CASSLVGSAAQETQYF.

As DNA, the CDR3 is TGTGCCAGTAGGCCGGGGGGAATGAACACTGAAGCTTTCTTT. Protein product: CASRPGGMNTEAFF. The chain joins TRBV19 to TRBJ1-1; tentatively, D is TRBD1 (5 bases). The CDR3 is made up of 14 amino acids. CDR1 LNHDA and CDR2 SQIVND come from the germline V gene (reference sequence). Trimming removed 6 bases at V and 0 bases at J, with 11 bases between.

This chain uses TRBV30 with TRBJ1-3; possibly TRBD1 for D (5 bases). The CDR3 totals 13 residues. Germline CDR1 reads GTSNPN; CDR2 reads SVGIG (reference sequence). Trimming cost V 5 bases and J 6 bases, with 14 bases left between them. CDR3 residues: CAWDQGHLNTIYF. The CDR3 bases are TGTGCCTGGGACCAGGGCCATCTAAACACCATATATTTT.

The chain couples TRBV28 to TRBJ2-3; weak D call: TRBD2 (5 bases). There are 15 residues in the CDR3. Deletions cut 6 bases from V and 4 bases from J, with 17 bases between. Germline V gives CDR1 MDHEN, CDR2 SYDVKM. CDR3 in amino acids: CASRGTGSRPDTQYF. CDR3 nucleotides: TGTGCCAGCAGGGGTACGGGGTCGCGTCCAGATACGCAGTATTTT.

The V gene is TRBV30, the J gene TRBJ2-5; D remains unclear. Germline-derived CDR1 and CDR2 are GTSNPN and SVGIG (reference sequence). The V end lost 2 bases, the J end lost 7 bases, and 11 bases lay between the germline ends. The CDR3 totals 12 residues. The CDR3 is CAWSTSVGTQYF. Written as DNA, the CDR3 is TGTGCCTGGAGTACAAGCGTTGGGACCCAGTACTTC.